The clone carrying this T cell receptor beta chain was recorded a few times. Antigen: not known. These data belong to a study of early T cells in non-severe SARS-CoV-2 infection. Study-wide context: Investigators sequenced bulk RNA drawn from unsorted whole blood, and chains remained unpaired.

In the library, individual cDNA molecules carried attached unique molecular identifiers. TCRdb itself ran the 5' RACE reads through MiXCR, one entry per CDR3 protein. The sample carries fewer than 100,000 distinct CDR3 sequences, about 6.5% recorded once. Whole-study findings and limits: Anti-spike CD8 responses were favored in VDJdb matching, and private and CD4 specificities were missed.

This sequence originates from an adult who was a healthcare worker with PCR-confirmed SARS-CoV-2 infection or an uninfected control (not recorded which). The sequenced material came from whole blood.

The CDR3 loop reads CASSPQGGTEGEDETQYF. DNA of the CDR3: TGTGCCAGCAGCCCACAAGGGGGGACTGAAGGGGAGGATGAGACCCAGTACTTC. The V and J genes are TRBV4-2 and TRBJ2-5; D is perhaps TRBD1 or TRBD2 (6 bases each). Between the trimmed V and J ends, which lost 4 bases and 5 bases, there was a span of 26 bases. CDR1 LGHNA and CDR2 YNFKEQ come from the germline V gene. CDR3 size: 18 residues.